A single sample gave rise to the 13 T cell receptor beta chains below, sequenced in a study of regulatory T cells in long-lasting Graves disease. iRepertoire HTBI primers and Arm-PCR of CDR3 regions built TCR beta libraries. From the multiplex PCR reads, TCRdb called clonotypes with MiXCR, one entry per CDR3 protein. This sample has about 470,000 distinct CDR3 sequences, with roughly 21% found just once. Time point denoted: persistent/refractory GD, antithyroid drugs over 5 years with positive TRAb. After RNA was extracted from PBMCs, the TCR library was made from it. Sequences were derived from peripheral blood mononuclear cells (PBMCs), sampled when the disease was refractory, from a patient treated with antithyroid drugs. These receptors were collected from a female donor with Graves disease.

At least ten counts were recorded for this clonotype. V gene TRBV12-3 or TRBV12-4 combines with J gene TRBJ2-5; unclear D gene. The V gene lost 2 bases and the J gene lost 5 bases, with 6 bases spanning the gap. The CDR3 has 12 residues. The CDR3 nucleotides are TGTGCCAGCAGTTTATCATGGGAGACCCAGTACTTC. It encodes CASSLSWETQYF.

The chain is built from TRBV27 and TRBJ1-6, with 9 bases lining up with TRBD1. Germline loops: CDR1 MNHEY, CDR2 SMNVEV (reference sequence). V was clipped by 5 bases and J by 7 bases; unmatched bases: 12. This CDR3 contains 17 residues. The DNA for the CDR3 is TGTGCCAGCAGTCCACCGTCCCGGGACAGGGACAATTCACCCCTCCACTTT. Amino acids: CASSPPSRDRDNSPLHF.

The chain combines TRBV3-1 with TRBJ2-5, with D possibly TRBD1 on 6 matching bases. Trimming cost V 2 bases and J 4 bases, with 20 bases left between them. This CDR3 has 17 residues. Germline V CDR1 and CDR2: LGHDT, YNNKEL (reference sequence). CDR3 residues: CASSQRGTLQWGETQYF. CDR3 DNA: TGTGCCAGCAGCCAAAGGGGGACACTCCAATGGGGAGAGACCCAGTACTTC.

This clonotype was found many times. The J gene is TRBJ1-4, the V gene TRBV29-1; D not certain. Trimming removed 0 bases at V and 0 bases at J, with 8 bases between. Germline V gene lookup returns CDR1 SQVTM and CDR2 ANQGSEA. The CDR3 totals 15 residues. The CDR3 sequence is CSVEDRRTTNEKLFF. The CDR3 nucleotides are TGCAGCGTTGAAGACAGACGAACAACTAATGAAAAACTGTTTTTT.

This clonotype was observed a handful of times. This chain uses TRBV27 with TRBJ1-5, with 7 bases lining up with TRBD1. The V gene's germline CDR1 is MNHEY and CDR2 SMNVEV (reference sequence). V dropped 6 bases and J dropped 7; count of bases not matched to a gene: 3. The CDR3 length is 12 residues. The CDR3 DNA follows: TGTGCCAGCAGCCGACAGGGCCAGCCCCAGCATTTT. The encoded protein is CASSRQGQPQHF.

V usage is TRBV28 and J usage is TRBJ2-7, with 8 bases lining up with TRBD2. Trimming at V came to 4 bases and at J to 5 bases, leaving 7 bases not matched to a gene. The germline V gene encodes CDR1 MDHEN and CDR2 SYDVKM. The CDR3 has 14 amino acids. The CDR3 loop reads CASSSGGRIDEQYF. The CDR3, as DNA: TGTGCCAGCAGTTCGGGCGGGAGGATTGACGAGCAGTACTTC.

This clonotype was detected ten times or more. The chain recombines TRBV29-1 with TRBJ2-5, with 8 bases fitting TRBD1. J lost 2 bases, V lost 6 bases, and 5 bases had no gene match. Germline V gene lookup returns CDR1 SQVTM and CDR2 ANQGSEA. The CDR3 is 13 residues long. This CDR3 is CSVLTGVQETQYF. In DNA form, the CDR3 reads TGCAGCGTCTTGACAGGGGTACAAGAGACCCAGTACTTC.

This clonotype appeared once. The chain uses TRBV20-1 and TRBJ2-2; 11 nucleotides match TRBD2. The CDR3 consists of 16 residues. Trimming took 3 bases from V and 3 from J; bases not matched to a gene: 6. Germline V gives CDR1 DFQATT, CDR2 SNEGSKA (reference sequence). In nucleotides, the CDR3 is TGCAGTGCTAGGTCCGTAGCGGGAGGGGACACCGGGGAGCTGTTTTTT. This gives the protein CSARSVAGGDTGELFF.

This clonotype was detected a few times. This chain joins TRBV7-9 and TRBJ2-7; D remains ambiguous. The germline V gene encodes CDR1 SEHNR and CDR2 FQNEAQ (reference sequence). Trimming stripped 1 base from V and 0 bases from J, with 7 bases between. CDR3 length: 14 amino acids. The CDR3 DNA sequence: TGTGCCAGCAGCTTAGATCCAAACTCCTACGAGCAGTACTTC. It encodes CASSLDPNSYEQYF.

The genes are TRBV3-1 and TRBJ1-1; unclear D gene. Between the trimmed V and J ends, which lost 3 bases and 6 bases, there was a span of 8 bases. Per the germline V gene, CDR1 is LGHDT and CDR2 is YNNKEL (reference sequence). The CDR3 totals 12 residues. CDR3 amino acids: CASSQGDAEAFF. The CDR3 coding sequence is TGTGCCAGCAGCCAGGGTGATGCTGAAGCTTTCTTT.

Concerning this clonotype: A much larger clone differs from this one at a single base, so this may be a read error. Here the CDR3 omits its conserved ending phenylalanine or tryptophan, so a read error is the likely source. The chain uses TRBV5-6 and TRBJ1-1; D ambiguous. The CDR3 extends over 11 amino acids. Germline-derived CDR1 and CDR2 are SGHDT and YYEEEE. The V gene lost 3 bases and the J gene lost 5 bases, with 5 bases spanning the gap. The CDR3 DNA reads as TGTGCCAGCAGCTCACAGACTGAAGCTTTCCTT. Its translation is CASSSQTEAFL.

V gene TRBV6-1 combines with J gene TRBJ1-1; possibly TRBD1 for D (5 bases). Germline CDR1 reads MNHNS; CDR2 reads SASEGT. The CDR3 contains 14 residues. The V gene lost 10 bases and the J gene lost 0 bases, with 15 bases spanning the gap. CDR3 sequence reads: CATNLDSMNTEAFF. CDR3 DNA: TGTGCCACCAACCTCGACAGTATGAACACTGAAGCTTTCTTT.

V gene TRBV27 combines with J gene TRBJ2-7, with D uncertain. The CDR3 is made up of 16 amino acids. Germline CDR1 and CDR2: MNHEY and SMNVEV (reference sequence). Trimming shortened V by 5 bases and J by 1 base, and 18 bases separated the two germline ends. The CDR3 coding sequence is TGTGCCAGCAGTCCAGGCATGGAAATTATATCCTACGAGCAGTACTTC. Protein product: CASSPGMEIISYEQYF.